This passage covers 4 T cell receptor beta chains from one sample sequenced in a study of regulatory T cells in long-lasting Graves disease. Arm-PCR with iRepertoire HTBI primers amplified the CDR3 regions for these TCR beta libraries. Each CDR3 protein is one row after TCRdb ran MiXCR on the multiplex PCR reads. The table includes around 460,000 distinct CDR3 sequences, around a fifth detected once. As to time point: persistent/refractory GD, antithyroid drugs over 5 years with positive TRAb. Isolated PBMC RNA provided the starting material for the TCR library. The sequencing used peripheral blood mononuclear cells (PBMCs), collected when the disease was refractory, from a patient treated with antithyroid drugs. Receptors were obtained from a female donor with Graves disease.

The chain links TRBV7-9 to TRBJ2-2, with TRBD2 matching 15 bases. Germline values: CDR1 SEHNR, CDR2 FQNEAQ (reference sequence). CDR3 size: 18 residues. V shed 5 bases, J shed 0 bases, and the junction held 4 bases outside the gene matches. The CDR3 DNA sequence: TGTGCCAGCAGCCCCGGGACTAGCGGGAGGTCGAACACCGGGGAGCTGTTTTTT. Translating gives CASSPGTSGRSNTGELFF. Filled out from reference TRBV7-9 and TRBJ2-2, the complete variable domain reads DTGVSQNPRHKITKRGQNVTFRCDPISEHNRLYWYRQTLGQGPEFLTYFQNEAQLEKSRLLSDRFSAERPKGSFSTLEIQRTEQGDSAMYLCASSPGTSGRSNTGELFFGEGSRLTVL.

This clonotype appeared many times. CDR3 loop: CATPRGRGRDTEAFF. In DNA, the CDR3 is TGTGCCACCCCGAGGGGGCGGGGGCGGGACACTGAAGCTTTCTTT. The chain couples TRBV24-1 to TRBJ1-1, with 7 bases that match TRBD1. The germline gives CDR1 KGHDR, CDR2 SFDVKD. The CDR3 covers 15 residues. V dropped 9 bases and J dropped 3; count of bases not matched to a gene: 12.

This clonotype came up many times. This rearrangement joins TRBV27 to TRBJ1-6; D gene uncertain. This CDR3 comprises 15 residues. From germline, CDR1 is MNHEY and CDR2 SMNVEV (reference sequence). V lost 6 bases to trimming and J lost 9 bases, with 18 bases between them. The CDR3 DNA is TGTGCCAGCAGCGAGTCGGACGGGTACAGTTCACCCCTCCACTTT. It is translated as CASSESDGYSSPLHF.

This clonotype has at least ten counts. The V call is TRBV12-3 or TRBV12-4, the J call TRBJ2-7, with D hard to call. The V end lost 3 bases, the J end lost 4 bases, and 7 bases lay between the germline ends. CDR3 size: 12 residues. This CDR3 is CASSFDEYEQYF. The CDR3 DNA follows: TGTGCCAGCAGTTTCGATGAATACGAGCAGTACTTC.